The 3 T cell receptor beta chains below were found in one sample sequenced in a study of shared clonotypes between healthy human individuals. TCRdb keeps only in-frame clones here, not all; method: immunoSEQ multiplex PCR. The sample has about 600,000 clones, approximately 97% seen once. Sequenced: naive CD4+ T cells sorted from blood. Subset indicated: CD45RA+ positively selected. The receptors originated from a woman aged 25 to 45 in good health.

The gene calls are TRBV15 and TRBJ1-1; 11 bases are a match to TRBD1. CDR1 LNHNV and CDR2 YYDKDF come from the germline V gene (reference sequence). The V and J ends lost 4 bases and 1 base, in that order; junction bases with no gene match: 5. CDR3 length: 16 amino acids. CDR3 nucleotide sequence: TGTGCCACCAGCAAACGGACAGGGGGCGCGAACACTGAAGCTTTCTTT. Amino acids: CATSKRTGGANTEAFF.

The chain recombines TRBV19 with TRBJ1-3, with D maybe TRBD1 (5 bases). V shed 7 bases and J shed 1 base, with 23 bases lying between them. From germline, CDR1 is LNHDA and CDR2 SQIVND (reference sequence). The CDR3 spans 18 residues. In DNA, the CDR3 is TGTGCCAGTATAGACACAGGTGCCACTCGAGGGTCTGGAAACACCATATATTTT. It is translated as CASIDTGATRGSGNTIYF.

This CDR3 reads CASSRRQPSYEQYF. DNA for the CDR3: TGTGCCAGCAGCCGTAGACAGCCAAGCTACGAGCAGTACTTC. The J gene is TRBJ2-7, the V gene TRBV5-4, with TRBD1 as a possible D gene (5 bases). The CDR3 runs 14 residues. Per germline, CDR1 SGHNT and CDR2 YYREEE (reference sequence). V gave up 4 bases and J gave up 3 bases, with 14 bases separating them.